These 11 T cell receptor beta chains originate from one sample sequenced in a study of T-cell reconstitution after alpha-beta-depleted transplantation in children. The library targeted TCRbeta and was prepared with unique molecular identifiers. Each CDR3 protein gets one entry after TCRdb re-called the PCR reads with MiXCR. The table lists some 640,000 distinct CDR3 sequences, roughly 15% of them singletons. Sequences were derived from PBMCs from the stem cell graft donor, sampled from the stem cell graft. The receptors here all came from a human donor who donated a stem cell graft to a child with acute myeloid leukemia.

The J gene is TRBJ2-3, the V gene TRBV20-1; 8 nucleotides match TRBD2. Germline lookup yields CDR1 DFQATT and CDR2 SNEGSKA (reference sequence). V shed 4 bases and J 2 bases; nucleotides not matched to a gene: 5. This CDR3 is built from 14 residues. The CDR3 spells CSATAGEYTDTQYF. The CDR3 coding sequence is TGCAGTGCTACAGCGGGGGAATACACAGATACGCAGTATTTT.

This clonotype was recorded at least ten times. The chain links TRBV12-3 or TRBV12-4 to TRBJ2-5; D is uncertain. CDR3 length equals 12 residues. Trimming removed 3 bases at V and 7 bases at J, with 9 bases between. The CDR3 protein is CASSFTSGTQYF. The CDR3 DNA sequence: TGTGCCAGCAGTTTCACCTCCGGGACCCAGTACTTC.

This clonotype has a count of ten or more. The rearrangement links TRBV20-1 to TRBJ1-3; unclear D gene. Germline V gives CDR1 DFQATT, CDR2 SNEGSKA (reference sequence). V was shortened by 6 bases and J by 9 bases, with 15 bases between the two germline ends. CDR3 size: 12 residues. The CDR3 DNA sequence: TGCAGTGCCCTTCTAGGTCGAACCACCATATATTTT. Translating it yields CSALLGRTTIYF.

This clonotype was recorded at least ten times. The gene calls are TRBV20-1 and TRBJ2-5; TRBD1 agrees at 9 bases. Trimming took 5 bases from V and 5 from J; bases not matched to a gene: 6. The CDR3 has 13 residues. CDR1 is DFQATT, CDR2 SNEGSKA, per germline (reference sequence). The chain's CDR3 is CSAPGQGKETQYF. The CDR3 DNA is TGCAGTGCTCCTGGACAGGGGAAGGAGACCCAGTACTTC.

V gene TRBV5-1 combines with J gene TRBJ2-1; D call uncertain. Germline-derived CDR1 and CDR2 are SGHRS and YFSETQ. The V gene lost 1 base and the J gene lost 4 bases, with 6 bases spanning the gap. The CDR3 length is 13 residues. CDR3 sequence: CASSLNGYNEQFF. CDR3 in DNA: TGCGCCAGCAGCTTGAACGGATACAATGAGCAGTTCTTC.

This clonotype was observed at least ten times. The CDR3 nucleotides read TGCAGCGTTGGAACGAGACAGACGAGGGAGCAGTACTTC. It is translated as CSVGTRQTREQYF. The J gene is TRBJ2-7, the V gene TRBV29-1; TRBD1 is a possible D gene (5 bases). This CDR3 contains 13 residues. V was cut by 4 bases and J by 7 bases, with 17 bases left in between. Germline CDR1 reads SQVTM; CDR2 reads ANQGSEA.

This clonotype was observed a few times. V is TRBV5-1 and J is TRBJ1-5; unclear D gene. Germline V gene lookup returns CDR1 SGHRS and CDR2 YFSETQ. V lost 0 bases and J lost 3, with 10 bases in between. CDR3 size: 15 residues. The CDR3 loop reads CASSLEGGDNQPQHF. The CDR3 nucleotides read TGCGCCAGCAGCTTGGAAGGTGGGGACAATCAGCCCCAGCATTTT.

This clonotype was detected only a few times. V usage is TRBV5-1 and J usage is TRBJ2-1, with D maybe TRBD1 (6 bases). This CDR3 has 14 amino acids. The germline V gene encodes CDR1 SGHRS and CDR2 YFSETQ. Trimming took off 4 bases at V and 8 bases at J, with 16 bases between the two ends. As DNA, the CDR3 is TGCGCCAGCAGCACTGCAGGGGAGCAGGATGAGCAGTTCTTC. It yields the protein CASSTAGEQDEQFF.

V is TRBV7-6 and J is TRBJ2-7; the match to TRBD2 covers 7 bases. The CDR3 is 14 residues long. CDR1 is SGHVS, CDR2 FNYEAQ, per germline. V lost 2 bases, J lost 5 bases, and 6 bases stayed unmatched. The CDR3 DNA reads TGTGCCAGCAGCTTATTAATTCGGGGGGACGAGCAGTACGTC. It codes for CASSLLIRGDEQYV.

This clonotype was counted only a few times. The CDR3 reads CASSLGVSSYEQYV. CDR3 in DNA: TGTGCCAGCAGCCTCGGGGTTAGCTCCTACGAGCAGTACGTC. V usage is TRBV13 and J usage is TRBJ2-7; D is possibly TRBD2 (5 bases). Germline-derived CDR1 and CDR2 are PRHDT and FYEKMQ (reference sequence). The V end was cut by 5 bases, the J end by 0 bases, with 11 bases between. The CDR3 consists of 14 residues.

This clonotype was observed a handful of times. V usage is TRBV5-1 and J usage is TRBJ2-7, with no clear D. V was clipped by 0 bases and J by 6 bases, with 16 bases between them. The CDR3 has 15 residues. The V gene's germline CDR1 is SGHRS and CDR2 YFSETQ. The CDR3 loop is CASSLEGRVQSEQYF. The CDR3 coding sequence is TGCGCCAGCAGCTTGGAGGGCAGAGTCCAGTCCGAGCAGTACTTC. The full variable domain, in which reference TRBV5-1 and TRBJ2-7 provide the parts outside the CDR3, is KAGVTQTPRYLIKTRGQQVTLSCSPISGHRSVSWYQQTPGQGLQFLFEYFSETQRNKGNFPGRFSGRQFSNSRSEMNVSTLELGDSALYLCASSLEGRVQSEQYFGPGTRLTVT.